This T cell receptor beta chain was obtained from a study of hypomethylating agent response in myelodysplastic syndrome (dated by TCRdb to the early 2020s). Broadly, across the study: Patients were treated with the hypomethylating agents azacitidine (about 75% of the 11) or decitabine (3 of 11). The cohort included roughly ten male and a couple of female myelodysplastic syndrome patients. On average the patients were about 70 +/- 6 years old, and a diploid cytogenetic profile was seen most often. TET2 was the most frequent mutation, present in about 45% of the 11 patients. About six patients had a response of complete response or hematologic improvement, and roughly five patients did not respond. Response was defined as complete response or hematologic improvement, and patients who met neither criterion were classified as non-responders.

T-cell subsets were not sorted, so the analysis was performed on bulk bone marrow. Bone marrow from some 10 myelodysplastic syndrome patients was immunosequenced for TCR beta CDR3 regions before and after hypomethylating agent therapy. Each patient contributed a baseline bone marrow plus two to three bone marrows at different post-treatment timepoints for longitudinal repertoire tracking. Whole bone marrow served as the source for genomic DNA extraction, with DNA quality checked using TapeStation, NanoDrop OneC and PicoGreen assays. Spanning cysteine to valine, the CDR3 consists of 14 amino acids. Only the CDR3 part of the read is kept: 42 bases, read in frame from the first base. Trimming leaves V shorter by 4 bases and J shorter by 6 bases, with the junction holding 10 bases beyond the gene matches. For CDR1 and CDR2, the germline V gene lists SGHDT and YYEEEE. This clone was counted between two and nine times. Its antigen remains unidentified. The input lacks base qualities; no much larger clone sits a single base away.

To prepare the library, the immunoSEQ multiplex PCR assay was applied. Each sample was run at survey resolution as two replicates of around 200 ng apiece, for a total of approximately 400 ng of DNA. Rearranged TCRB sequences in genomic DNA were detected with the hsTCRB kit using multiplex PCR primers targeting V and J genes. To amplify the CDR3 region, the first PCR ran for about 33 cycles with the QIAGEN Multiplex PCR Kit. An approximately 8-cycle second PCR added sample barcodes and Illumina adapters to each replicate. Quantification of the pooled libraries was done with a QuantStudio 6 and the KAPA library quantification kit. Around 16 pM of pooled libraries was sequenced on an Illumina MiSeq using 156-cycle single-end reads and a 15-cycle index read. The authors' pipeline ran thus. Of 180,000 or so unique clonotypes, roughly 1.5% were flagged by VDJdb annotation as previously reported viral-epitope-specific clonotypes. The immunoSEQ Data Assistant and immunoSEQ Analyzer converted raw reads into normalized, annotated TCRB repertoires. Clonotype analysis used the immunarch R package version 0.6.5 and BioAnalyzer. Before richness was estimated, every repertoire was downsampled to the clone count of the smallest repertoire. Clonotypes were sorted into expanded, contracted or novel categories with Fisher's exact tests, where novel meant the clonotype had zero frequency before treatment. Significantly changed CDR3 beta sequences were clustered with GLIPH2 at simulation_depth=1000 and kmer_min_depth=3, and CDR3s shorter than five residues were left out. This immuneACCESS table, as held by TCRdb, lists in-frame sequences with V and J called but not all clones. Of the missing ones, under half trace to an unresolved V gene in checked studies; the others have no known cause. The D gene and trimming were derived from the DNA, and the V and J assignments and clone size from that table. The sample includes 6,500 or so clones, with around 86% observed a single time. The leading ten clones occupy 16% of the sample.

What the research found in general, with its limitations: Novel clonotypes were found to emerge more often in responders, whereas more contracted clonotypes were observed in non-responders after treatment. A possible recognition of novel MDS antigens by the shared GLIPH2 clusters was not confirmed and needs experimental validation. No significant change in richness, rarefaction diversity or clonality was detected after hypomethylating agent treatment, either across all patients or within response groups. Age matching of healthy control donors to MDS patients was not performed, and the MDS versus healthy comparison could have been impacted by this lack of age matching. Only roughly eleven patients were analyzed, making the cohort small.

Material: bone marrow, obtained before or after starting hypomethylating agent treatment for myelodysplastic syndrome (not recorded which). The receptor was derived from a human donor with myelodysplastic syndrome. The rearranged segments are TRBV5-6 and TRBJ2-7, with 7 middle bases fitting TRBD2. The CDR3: CASSIRRGSGEQYV. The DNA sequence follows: TGTGCCAGCAGCATAAGGCGGGGGTCGGGCGAGCAGTACGTC.